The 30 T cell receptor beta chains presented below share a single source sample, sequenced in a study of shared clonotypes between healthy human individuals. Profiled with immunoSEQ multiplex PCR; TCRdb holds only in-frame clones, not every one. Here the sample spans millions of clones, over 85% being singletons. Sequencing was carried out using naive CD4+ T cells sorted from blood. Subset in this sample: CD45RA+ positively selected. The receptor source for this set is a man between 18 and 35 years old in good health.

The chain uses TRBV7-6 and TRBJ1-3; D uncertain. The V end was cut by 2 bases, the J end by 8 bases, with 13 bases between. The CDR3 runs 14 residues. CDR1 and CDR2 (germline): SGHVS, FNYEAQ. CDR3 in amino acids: CASSLNQDGDTIYF. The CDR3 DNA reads TGTGCCAGCAGCTTAAATCAGGATGGCGACACCATATATTTT.

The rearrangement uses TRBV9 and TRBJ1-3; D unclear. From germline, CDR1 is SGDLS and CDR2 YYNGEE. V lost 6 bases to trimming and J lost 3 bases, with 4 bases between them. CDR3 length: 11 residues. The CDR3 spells CASIHGNTIYF. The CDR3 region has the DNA TGTGCCAGCATACATGGAAACACCATATATTTT.

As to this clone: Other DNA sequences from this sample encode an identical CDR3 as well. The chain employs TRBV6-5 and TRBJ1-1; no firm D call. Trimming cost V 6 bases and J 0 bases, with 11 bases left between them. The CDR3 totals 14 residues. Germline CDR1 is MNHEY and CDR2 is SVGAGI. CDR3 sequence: CASSPGLMNTEAFF. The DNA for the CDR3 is TGTGCCAGCAGCCCCGGACTGATGAACACTGAAGCTTTCTTT.

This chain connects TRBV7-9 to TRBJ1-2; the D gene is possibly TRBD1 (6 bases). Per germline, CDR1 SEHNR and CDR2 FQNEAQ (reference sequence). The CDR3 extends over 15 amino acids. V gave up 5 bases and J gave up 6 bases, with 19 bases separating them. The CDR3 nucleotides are TGTGCCAGCAGCCCCGGGACACGATTAAAGGATGGCTACACCTTC. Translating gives CASSPGTRLKDGYTF.

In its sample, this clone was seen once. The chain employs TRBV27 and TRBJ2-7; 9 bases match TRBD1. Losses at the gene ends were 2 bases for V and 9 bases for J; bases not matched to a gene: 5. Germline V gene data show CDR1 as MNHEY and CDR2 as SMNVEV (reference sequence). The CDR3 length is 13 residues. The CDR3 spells CASSLPGQGRQYF. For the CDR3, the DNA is TGTGCCAGCAGTTTACCGGGACAGGGACGGCAGTACTTC.

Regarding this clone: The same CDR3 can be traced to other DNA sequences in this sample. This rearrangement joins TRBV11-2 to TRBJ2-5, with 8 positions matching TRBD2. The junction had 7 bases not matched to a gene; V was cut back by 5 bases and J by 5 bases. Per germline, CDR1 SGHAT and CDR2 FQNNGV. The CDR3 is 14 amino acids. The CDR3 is CASSPGLAGETQYF. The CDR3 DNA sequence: TGTGCCAGCAGCCCAGGACTAGCCGGGGAGACCCAGTACTTC. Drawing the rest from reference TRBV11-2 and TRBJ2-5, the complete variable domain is EAGVAQSPRYKIIEKRQSVAFWCNPISGHATLYWYQQILGQGPKLLIQFQNNGVVDDSQLPKDRFSAERLKGVDSTLKIQPAKLEDSAVYLCASSPGLAGETQYFGPGTRLLVL.

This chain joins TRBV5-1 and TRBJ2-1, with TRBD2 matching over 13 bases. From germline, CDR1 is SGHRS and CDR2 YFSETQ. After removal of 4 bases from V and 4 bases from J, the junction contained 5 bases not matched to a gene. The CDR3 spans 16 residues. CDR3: CASSRGTSGNYNEQFF. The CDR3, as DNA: TGCGCCAGCAGCCGGGGGACTAGCGGGAATTACAATGAGCAGTTCTTC.

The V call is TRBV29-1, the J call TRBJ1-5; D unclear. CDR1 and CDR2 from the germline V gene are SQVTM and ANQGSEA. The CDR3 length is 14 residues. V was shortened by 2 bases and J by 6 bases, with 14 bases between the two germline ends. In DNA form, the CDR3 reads TGCAGCGTTGAAAGTACCGGGGTGGGTCAGCCCCAGCATTTT. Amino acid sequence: CSVESTGVGQPQHF. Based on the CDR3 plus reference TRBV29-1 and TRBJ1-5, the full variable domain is SAVISQKPSRDICQRGTSLTIQCQVDSQVTMMFWYRQQPGQSLTLIATANQGSEATYESGFVIDKFPISRPNLTFSTLTVSNMSPEDSSIYLCSVESTGVGQPQHFGDGTRLSIL.

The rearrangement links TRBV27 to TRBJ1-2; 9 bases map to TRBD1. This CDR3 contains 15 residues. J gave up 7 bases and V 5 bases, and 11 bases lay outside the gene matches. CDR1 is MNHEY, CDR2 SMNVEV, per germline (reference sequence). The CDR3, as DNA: TGTGCCAGCAGTCCAACAAGGACAGGGGTGAGTGGCTACACCTTC. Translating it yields CASSPTRTGVSGYTF.

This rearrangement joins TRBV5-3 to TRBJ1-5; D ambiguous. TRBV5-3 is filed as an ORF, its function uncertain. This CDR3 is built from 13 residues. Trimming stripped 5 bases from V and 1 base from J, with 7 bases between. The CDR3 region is CARRKASNQPQHF. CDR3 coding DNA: TGTGCCAGAAGAAAAGCGAGCAATCAGCCCCAGCATTTT.

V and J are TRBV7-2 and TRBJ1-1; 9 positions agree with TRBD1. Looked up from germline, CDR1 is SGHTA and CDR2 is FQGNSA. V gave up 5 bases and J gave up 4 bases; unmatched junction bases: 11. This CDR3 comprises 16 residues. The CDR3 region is CASSATGGIGGTEAFF. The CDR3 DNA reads TGTGCCAGCAGCGCTACAGGGGGCATTGGTGGCACTGAAGCTTTCTTT.

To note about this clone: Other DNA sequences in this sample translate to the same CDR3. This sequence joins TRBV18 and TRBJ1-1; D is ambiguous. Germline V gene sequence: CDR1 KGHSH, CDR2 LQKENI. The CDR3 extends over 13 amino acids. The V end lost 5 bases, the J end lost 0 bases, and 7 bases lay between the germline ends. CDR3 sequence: CASSGDLNTEAFF. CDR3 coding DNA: TGTGCCAGCTCAGGAGATTTGAACACTGAAGCTTTCTTT.

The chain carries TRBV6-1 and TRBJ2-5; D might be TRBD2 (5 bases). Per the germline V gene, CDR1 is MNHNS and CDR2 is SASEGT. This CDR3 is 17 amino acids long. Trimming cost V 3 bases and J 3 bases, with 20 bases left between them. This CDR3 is CASSEFGSGPFKETQYF. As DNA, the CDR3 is TGTGCCAGCAGTGAGTTTGGGAGCGGCCCGTTCAAAGAGACCCAGTACTTC.

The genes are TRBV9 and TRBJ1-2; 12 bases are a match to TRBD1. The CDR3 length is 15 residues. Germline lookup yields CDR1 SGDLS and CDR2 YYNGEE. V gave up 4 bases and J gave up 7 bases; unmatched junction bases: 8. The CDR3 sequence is CASSIEGQGAGGYTF. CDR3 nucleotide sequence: TGTGCCAGCAGCATAGAGGGACAGGGGGCAGGTGGCTACACCTTC.

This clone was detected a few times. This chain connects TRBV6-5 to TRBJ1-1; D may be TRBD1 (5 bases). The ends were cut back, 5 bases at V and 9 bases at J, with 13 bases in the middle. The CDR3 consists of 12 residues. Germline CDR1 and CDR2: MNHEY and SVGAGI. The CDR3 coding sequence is TGTGCCAGCAGTAAACACAGGACTCAAGCTTTCTTT. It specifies CASSKHRTQAFF.

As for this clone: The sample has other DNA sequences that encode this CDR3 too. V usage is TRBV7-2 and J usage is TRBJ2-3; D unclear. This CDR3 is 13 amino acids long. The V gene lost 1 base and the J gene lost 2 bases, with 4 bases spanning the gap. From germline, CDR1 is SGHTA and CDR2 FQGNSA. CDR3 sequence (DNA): TGTGCCAGCAGCTTAGGATACACAGATACGCAGTATTTT. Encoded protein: CASSLGYTDTQYF.

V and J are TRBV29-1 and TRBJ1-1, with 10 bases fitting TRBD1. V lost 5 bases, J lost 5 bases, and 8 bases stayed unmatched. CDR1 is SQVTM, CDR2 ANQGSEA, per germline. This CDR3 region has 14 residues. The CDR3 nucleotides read TGCAGCGTTCAACAGGACAGGGGGGGAACTGAAGCTTTCTTT. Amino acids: CSVQQDRGGTEAFF.

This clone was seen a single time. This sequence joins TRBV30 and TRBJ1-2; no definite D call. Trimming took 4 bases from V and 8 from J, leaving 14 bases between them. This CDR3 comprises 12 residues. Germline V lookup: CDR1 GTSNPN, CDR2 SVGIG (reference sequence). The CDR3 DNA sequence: TGTGCCTGGAACGGACCTAAGAGGGGCTACACCTTC. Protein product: CAWNGPKRGYTF.

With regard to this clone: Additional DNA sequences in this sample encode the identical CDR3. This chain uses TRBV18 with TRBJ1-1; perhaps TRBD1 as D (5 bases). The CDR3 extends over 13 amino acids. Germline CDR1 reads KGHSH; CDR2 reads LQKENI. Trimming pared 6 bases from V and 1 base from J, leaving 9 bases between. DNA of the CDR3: TGTGCCAGCTCGGGGACCCAGAACACTGAAGCTTTCTTT. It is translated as CASSGTQNTEAFF.

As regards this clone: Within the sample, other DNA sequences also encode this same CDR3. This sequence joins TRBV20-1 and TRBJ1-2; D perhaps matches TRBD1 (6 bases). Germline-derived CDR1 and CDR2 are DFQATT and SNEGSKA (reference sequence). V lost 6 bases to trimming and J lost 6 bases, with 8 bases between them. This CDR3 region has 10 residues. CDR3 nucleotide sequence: TGCAGTGCACACAGGGATGGCTACACCTTC. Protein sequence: CSAHRDGYTF.

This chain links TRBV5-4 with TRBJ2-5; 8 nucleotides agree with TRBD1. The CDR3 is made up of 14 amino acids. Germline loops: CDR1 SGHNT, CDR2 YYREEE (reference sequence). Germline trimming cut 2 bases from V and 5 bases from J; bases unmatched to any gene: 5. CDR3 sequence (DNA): TGTGCCAGCAGCTTCGGCAGGGGGCTTGAGACCCAGTACTTC. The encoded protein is CASSFGRGLETQYF.

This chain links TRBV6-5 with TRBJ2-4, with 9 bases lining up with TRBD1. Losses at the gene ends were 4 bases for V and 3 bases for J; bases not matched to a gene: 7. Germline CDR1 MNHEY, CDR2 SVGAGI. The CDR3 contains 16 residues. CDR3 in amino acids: CASSLTGGLGKNIQYF. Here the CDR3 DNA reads TGTGCCAGCAGTTTGACAGGGGGATTGGGCAAAAACATTCAGTACTTC.

The CDR3 region has the DNA TGTGCCAGCAGCCCGGGGGGACTCGGCAAAAACATTCAGTACTTC. Its translation: CASSPGGLGKNIQYF. The rearrangement links TRBV5-6 to TRBJ2-4, with 7 bases lining up with TRBD2. Per germline, CDR1 SGHDT and CDR2 YYEEEE. The V gene end was trimmed by 4 bases and the J gene end by 3 bases; junction bases not matched to a gene: 7. CDR3 length: 15 amino acids.

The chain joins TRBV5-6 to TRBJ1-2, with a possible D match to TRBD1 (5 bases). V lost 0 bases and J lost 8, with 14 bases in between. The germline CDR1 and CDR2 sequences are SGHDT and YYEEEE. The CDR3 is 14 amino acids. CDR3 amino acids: CASSLADSLTGYTF. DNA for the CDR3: TGTGCCAGCAGCTTGGCCGACAGCCTTACGGGCTACACCTTC.

CDR3 bases: TGTGCCAGCAGTGGACGGACAGTTGTAAACACTGAAGCTTTCTTT. The encoded protein is CASSGRTVVNTEAFF. The chain uses TRBV6-1 and TRBJ1-1; maybe TRBD1 (6 bases). V gave up 4 bases and J gave up 2 bases, with 14 bases separating them. Germline CDR1 is MNHNS and CDR2 is SASEGT. CDR3 size: 15 residues.

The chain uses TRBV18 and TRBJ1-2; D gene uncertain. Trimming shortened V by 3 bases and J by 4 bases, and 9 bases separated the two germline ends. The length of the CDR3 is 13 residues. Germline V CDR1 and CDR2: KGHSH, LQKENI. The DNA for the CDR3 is TGTGCCAGCTCACCTTCAGACACCTATGGCTACACCTTC. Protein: CASSPSDTYGYTF.

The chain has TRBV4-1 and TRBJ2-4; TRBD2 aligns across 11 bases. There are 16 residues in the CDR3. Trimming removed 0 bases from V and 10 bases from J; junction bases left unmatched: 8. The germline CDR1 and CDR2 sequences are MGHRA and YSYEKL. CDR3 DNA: TGCGCCAGCAGCCAAGATCGGACTAGCGGGTTGAGAATTCAGTACTTC. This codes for CASSQDRTSGLRIQYF.

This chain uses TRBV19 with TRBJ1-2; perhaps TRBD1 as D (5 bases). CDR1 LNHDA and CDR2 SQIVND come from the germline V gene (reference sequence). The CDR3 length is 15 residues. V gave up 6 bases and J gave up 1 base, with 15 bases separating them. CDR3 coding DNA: TGTGCCAGTAGACAACAGGATGACGTTAACTATGGCTACACCTTC. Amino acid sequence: CASRQQDDVNYGYTF.

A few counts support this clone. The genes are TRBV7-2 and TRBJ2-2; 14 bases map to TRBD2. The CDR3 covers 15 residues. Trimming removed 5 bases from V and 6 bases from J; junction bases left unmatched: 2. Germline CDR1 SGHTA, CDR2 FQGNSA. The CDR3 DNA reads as TGTGCCAGCAGCCGGGGACTAGCGGGAGCCGGGGAGCTGTTTTTT. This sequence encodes CASSRGLAGAGELFF.

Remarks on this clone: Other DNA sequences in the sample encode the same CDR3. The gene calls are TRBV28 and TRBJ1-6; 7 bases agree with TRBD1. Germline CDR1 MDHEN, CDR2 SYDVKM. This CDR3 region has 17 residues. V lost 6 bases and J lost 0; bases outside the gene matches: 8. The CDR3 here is CASSSLQGSSYNSPLHF. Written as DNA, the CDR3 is TGTGCCAGCAGCTCATTACAGGGGAGCTCCTATAATTCACCCCTCCACTTT.